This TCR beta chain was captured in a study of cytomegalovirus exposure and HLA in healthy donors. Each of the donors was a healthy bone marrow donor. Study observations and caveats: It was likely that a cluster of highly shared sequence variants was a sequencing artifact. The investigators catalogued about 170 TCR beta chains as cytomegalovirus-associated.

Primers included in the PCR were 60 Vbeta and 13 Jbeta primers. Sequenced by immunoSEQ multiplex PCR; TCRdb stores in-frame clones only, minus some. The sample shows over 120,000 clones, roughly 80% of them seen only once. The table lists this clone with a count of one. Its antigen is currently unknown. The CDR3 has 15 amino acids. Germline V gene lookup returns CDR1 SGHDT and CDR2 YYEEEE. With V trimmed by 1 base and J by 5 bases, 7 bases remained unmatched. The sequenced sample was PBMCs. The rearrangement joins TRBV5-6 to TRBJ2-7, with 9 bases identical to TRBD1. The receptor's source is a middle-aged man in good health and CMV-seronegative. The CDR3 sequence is CASSLTGTGFNEQYF. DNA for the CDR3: TGTGCCAGCAGCTTGACCGGGACAGGGTTCAACGAGCAGTACTTC.